The 6 T cell receptor beta chains in this list originate from one sample, sequenced in a study of early T cells in non-severe SARS-CoV-2 infection (dated by TCRdb to 2020 to 2022). Library preparation used 5' RACE. Sequenced on a NextSeq 500. The public reads were reanalyzed by TCRdb: fastp trimming at Q25, MiXCR alignment, in-frame beta chains only. Duplicate CDR3 protein sequences are folded into a single record with the most common DNA and genes. In this sample the table shows 40,000 to 50,000 distinct CDR3 sequences, less than 15% of which occur a single time. The ten largest clones take up 10% of the sample. Material for sequencing was whole blood. The receptor source for this set is an adult who was a healthcare worker with PCR-confirmed SARS-CoV-2 infection or an uninfected control (not recorded which).

This clonotype was observed a handful of times. This chain links TRBV18 with TRBJ1-5; a weak D match, TRBD1 (5 bases). The CDR3 spans 16 residues. Germline values: CDR1 KGHSH, CDR2 LQKENI. V shed 3 bases and J shed 3 bases, with 15 bases lying between them. CDR3 sequence: CASSPGPTNLNQPQHF. CDR3 DNA: TGTGCCAGCTCACCGGGGCCCACCAACCTCAATCAGCCCCAGCATTTT.

This clonotype was counted at least ten times. The rearrangement joins TRBV7-2 to TRBJ1-1, with D unclear. The V end was cut by 5 bases, the J end by 1 base, with 11 bases between. The germline gives CDR1 SGHTA, CDR2 FQGNSA. The CDR3 runs to 14 residues. The CDR3, as DNA: TGTGCCAGCAGCCCTAGTACAGCGAACACTGAAGCTTTCTTT. Its protein product is CASSPSTANTEAFF. The entire variable domain, with the rest obtained from reference TRBV7-2 and TRBJ1-1, is as follows: GAGVSQSPSNKVTEKGKDVELRCDPISGHTALYWYRQSLGQGLEFLIYFQGNSAPDKSGLPSDRFSAERTGGSVSTLTIQRTQQEDSAVYLCASSPSTANTEAFFGQGTRLTVV.

This chain connects TRBV3-1 to TRBJ1-5, with 8 bases identical to TRBD1. The CDR3 runs to 15 residues. V lost 3 bases to trimming and J lost 3 bases; unmatched junction nucleotides: 4. Germline CDR1 reads LGHDT; CDR2 reads YNNKEL (reference sequence). CDR3 DNA: TGTGCCAGCAGCCACGGGACAGGCAACAATCAGCCCCAGCATTTT. It yields the protein CASSHGTGNNQPQHF.

This clonotype was seen a few times. V gene TRBV29-1 combines with J gene TRBJ2-7; D ambiguous. V lost 4 bases, J lost 0 bases, and 10 bases lay in between. Germline CDR1 SQVTM, CDR2 ANQGSEA. The CDR3 has 13 amino acids. For the CDR3, the DNA is TGCAGCGTTGTTACGGAGAACTCCTACGAGCAGTACTTC. Amino acids: CSVVTENSYEQYF.

This clonotype was detected a few times. This chain connects TRBV5-4 to TRBJ2-3; D may match TRBD1 or TRBD2 (6 bases each). Trimming stripped 4 bases from V and 2 bases from J, with 14 bases between. CDR3 length equals 15 residues. Per germline, CDR1 SGHNT and CDR2 YYREEE (reference sequence). The CDR3 here is CASSTLQGLTDTQYF. The DNA for the CDR3 is TGTGCCAGCAGCACCCTACAGGGACTCACAGATACGCAGTATTTT. The variable domain in full, completed from reference TRBV5-4 and TRBJ2-3, reads ETGVTQSPTHLIKTRGQQVTLRCSSQSGHNTVSWYQQALGQGPQFIFQYYREEENGRGNFPPRFSGLQFPNYSSELNVNALELDDSALYLCASSTLQGLTDTQYFGPGTRLTVL.

This clonotype was seen ten or more times. The V call is TRBV6-6, the J call TRBJ1-2; D is unclear. V was pared by 0 bases and J by 8 bases, with 13 bases between. Germline V lookup: CDR1 MNHNY, CDR2 SVGAGI (reference sequence). The CDR3 is 14 amino acids. Here the CDR3 DNA reads TGTGCCAGCAGTTACTCCGGACTTATGAGAGGCTACACCTTC. Translation gives CASSYSGLMRGYTF.